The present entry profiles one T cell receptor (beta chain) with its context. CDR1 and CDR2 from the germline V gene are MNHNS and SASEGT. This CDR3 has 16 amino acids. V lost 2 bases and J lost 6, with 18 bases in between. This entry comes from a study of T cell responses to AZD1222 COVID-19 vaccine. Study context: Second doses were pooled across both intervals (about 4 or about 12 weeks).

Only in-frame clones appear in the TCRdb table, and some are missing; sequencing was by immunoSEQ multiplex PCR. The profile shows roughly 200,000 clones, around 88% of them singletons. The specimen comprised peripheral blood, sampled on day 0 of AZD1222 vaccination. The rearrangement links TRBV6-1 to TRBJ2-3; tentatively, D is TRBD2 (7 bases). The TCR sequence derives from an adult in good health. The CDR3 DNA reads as TGTGCCAGCAGTGAATGGAAGGGCAAGGGGGGGGATACGCAGTATTTT. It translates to CASSEWKGKGGDTQYF.